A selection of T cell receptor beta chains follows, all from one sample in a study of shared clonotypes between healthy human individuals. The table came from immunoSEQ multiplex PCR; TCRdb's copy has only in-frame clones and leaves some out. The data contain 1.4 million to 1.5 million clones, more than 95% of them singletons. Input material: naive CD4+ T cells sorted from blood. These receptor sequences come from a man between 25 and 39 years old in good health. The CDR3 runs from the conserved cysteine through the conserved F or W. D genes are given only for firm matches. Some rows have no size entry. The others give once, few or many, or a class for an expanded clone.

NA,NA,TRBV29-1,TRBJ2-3,CSVEASIRGDTQYF,TGCAGCGTTGAAGCCTCGATTCGGGGGGATACGCAGTATTTT
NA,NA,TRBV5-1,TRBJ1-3,CASSLQGSSLGNTIYF,TGCGCCAGCAGCTTGCAAGGCAGCTCCCTCGGAAACACCATATATTTT
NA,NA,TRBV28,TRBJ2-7,CASSLVGYEQYF,TGTGCCAGCAGTTTGGTGGGGTACGAGCAGTACTTC
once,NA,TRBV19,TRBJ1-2,CASRDRAYGYTF,TGTGCCAGTAGGGATCGGGCCTATGGCTACACCTTC
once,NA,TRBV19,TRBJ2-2,CASSKPPDTGELFF,TGTGCCAGTAGTAAGCCCCCAGACACCGGGGAGCTGTTTTTT
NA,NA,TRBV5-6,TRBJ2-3,CASSLGYTDTQYF,TGTGCCAGCAGCTTGGGCTACACAGATACGCAGTATTTT
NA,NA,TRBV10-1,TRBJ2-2,CASKPTPNTGELFF,TGCGCCAGCAAACCGACCCCGAACACCGGGGAGCTGTTTTTT
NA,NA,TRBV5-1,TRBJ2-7,CASSLGHPSNEQYF,TGCGCCAGCAGCTTGGGACACCCGTCCAACGAGCAGTACTTC
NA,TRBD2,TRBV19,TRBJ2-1,CASSAGLAGVNEQFF,TGTGCCAGTAGTGCGGGACTAGCGGGAGTGAATGAGCAGTTCTTC
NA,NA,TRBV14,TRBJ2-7,CASSPRVPRPHEQYF,TGTGCCAGCAGCCCACGGGTCCCGCGCCCCCACGAGCAGTACTTC
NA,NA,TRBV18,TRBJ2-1,CASSPLTSANNEQFF,TGTGCCAGCTCACCACTGACCTCCGCCAACAATGAGCAGTTCTTC
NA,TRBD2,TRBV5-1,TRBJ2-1,CASSSGLAEFNEQFF,TGCGCCAGCAGTTCGGGACTAGCGGAGTTCAATGAGCAGTTCTTC
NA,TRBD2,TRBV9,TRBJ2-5,CASSVGASGPGETQYF,TGTGCCAGCAGCGTAGGGGCTAGCGGGCCGGGAGAGACCCAGTACTTC
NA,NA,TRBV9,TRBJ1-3,CASSVDRAGNTIYF,TGTGCCAGCAGCGTAGACAGGGCTGGAAACACCATATATTTT
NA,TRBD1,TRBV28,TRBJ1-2,CASKPTGGGGYTF,TGTGCCAGCAAACCTACAGGGGGCGGTGGCTACACCTTC
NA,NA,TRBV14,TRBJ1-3,CASSQRGLSAYTIYF,TGTGCCAGCAGCCAGCGGGGGCTCTCCGCGTACACCATATATTTT
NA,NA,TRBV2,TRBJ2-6,CASVPQISGANVLTF,TGTGCCAGCGTTCCGCAGATCTCTGGGGCCAACGTCCTGACTTTC
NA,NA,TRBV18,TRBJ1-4,CASSPGTGLLGKLFF,TGTGCCAGCTCACCGGGAACAGGCCTTCTCGGAAAACTGTTTTTT
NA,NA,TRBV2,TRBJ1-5,CASKRTGNQPQHF,TGTGCCAGCAAGCGAACGGGGAATCAGCCCCAGCATTTT
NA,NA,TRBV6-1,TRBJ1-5,CASSRQKNQPQHF,TGTGCCAGCAGTCGACAGAAGAATCAGCCCCAGCATTTT
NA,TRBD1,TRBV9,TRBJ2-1,CASSVVGQSKNEQFF,TGTGCCAGCAGCGTAGTGGGACAGAGCAAAAATGAGCAGTTCTTC
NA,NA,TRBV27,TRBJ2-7,CASSSRARGPYEQYF,TGTGCCAGCAGTTCTCGTGCGCGGGGACCCTACGAGCAGTACTTC
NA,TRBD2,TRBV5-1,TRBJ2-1,CASSLGTSGKGIYNEQFF,TGCGCCAGCAGCTTGGGAACTAGCGGGAAAGGGATTTACAATGAGCAGTTCTTC
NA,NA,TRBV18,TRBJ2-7,CASSPEGLDYEQYF,TGTGCCAGCTCTCCGGAGGGGCTGGACTACGAGCAGTACTTC
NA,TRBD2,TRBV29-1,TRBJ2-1,CSVGLAGGPNEQFF,TGCAGCGTGGGACTAGCGGGAGGACCCAATGAGCAGTTCTTC
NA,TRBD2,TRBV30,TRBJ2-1,CAWSVGRTSGISDEQFF,TGTGCCTGGAGTGTCGGACGGACTAGCGGGATCAGCGATGAGCAGTTCTTC
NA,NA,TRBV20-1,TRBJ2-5,CSAKPQETQYF,TGCAGTGCTAAGCCACAAGAGACCCAGTACTTC
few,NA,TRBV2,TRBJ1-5,CASSVGTNQPQHF,TGTGCCAGCAGTGTGGGCACAAATCAGCCCCAGCATTTT
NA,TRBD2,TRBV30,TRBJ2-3,CAWRGRGQGTSGSLTDTQYF,TGTGCCTGGAGAGGAAGGGGACAGGGGACTAGCGGGAGTTTGACAGATACGCAGTATTTT
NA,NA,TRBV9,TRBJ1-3,CASSVEGGLRNTIYF,TGTGCCAGCAGCGTAGAAGGAGGCTTACGAAACACCATATATTTT
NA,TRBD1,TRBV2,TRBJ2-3,CASRDREDTQYF,TGTGCCAGCAGAGACAGGGAAGATACGCAGTATTTT
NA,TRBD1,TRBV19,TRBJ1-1,CATSGGAGTEAFF,TGTGCCACCTCAGGGGGGGCGGGGACTGAAGCTTTCTTT
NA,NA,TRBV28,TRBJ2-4,CASIETRAKNIQYF,TGTGCCAGCATAGAGACTCGGGCCAAAAACATTCAGTACTTC
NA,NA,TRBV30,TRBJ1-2,CAWREGGYTF,TGTGCCTGGAGGGAAGGTGGCTACACCTTC
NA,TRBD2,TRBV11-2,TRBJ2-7,CASSLPTTGTSSYEQYF,TGTGCCAGCAGCTTGCCCACTACAGGGACTAGCTCCTACGAGCAGTACTTC
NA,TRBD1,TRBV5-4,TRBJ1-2,CASSLGQGQGTFNYGYTF,TGTGCCAGCAGCTTGGGCCAGGGACAGGGTACATTTAACTATGGCTACACCTTC
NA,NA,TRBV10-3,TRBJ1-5,CAISADRMIYQPQHF,TGTGCCATCAGTGCAGACAGGATGATCTATCAGCCCCAGCATTTT
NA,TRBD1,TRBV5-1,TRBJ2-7,CASSRRDRVYEQYF,TGCGCCAGCAGCCGACGGGACAGGGTGTACGAGCAGTACTTC
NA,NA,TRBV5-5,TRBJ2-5,CASSPDPFETQYF,TGTGCCAGCAGCCCCGATCCCTTTGAGACCCAGTACTTC
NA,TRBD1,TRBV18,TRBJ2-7,CASSPGQGREQYF,TGTGCCAGCTCCCCAGGACAGGGCAGGGAGCAGTACTTC
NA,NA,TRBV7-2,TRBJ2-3,CASSLGLGSTDTQYF,TGTGCCAGCAGCTTGGGGCTGGGGAGCACAGATACGCAGTATTTT
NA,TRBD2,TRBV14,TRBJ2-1,CASSPPGLAAYNEQFF,TGTGCCAGCAGCCCTCCGGGACTAGCGGCTTACAATGAGCAGTTCTTC
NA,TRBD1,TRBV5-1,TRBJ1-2,CASSLRQGGPFNYGYTF,TGCGCCAGCAGCCTGCGACAGGGGGGCCCTTTTAACTATGGCTACACCTTC
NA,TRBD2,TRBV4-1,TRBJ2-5,CASSPPGLVFEETQYF,TGCGCCAGCAGCCCTCCGGGACTAGTTTTTGAAGAGACCCAGTACTTC
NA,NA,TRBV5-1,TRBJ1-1,CASSSDPNTEAFF,TGCGCCAGCAGCTCCGACCCGAACACTGAAGCTTTCTTT
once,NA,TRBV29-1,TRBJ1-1,CSVGQSGTEAFF,TGCAGCGTAGGACAGTCGGGGACTGAAGCTTTCTTT
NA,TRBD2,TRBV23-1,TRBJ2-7,CASTPAGGPHSYEQYF,TGCGCCAGCACGCCGGCGGGAGGGCCCCACTCCTACGAGCAGTACTTC
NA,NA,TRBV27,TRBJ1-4,CASSVQGWGEKLFF,TGTGCCAGCAGTGTACAGGGATGGGGAGAAAAACTGTTTTTT
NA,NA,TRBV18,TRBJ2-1,CASSPLTGLNNEQFF,TGTGCCAGCTCACCACTAACAGGTTTAAACAATGAGCAGTTCTTC
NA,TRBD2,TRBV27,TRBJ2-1,CASSRRGSGGYNEQFF,TGTGCCAGCAGTCGCCGGGGGAGCGGGGGGTACAATGAGCAGTTCTTC
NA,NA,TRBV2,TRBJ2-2,CASTPQMSTGELFF,TGTGCCAGCACGCCCCAAATGAGCACCGGGGAGCTGTTTTTT
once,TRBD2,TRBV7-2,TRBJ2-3,CASSPPIGAGTDTQYF,TGTGCCAGCAGCCCCCCGATAGGAGCGGGGACAGATACGCAGTATTTT
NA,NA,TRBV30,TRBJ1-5,CAQAVAAGQPQHF,TGTGCCCAGGCCGTGGCGGCCGGTCAGCCCCAGCATTTT
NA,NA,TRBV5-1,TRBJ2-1,CASSLGVGSYNEQFF,TGCGCCAGCAGCTTGGGGGTGGGCTCCTACAATGAGCAGTTCTTC